This entry lists 28 T cell receptor beta chains sequenced from one sample in a study of T-cell memory formation after mild COVID-19. TCRdb reanalysed the 5' RACE reads using MiXCR and keeps one entry per CDR3 protein. The table includes approximately 290,000 distinct CDR3 sequences, over 7% detected once. Sequencing was carried out using PBMCs or a T cell subset sorted from them (not recorded which). The receptors shown here come from a young man who had mild COVID-19 (a few samples of this study predate the infection). Cell type and time point are not known.

The table lists this clonotype with a few counts. V usage is TRBV18 and J usage is TRBJ2-1; 8 nucleotides match TRBD1. The CDR3 loop spans 16 amino acids. V lost 1 base, J lost 6 bases, and 8 bases stayed unmatched. Germline assignment: CDR1 KGHSH and CDR2 LQKENI. This chain's CDR3 is CASSPLSGQGFNEQFF. The CDR3 DNA reads TGTGCCAGCTCACCACTGTCTGGACAGGGTTTCAATGAGCAGTTCTTC. The whole variable domain, remainder taken from reference TRBV18 and TRBJ2-1, is NAGVMQNPRHLVRRRGQEARLRCSPMKGHSHVYWYRQLPEEGLKFMVYLQKENIIDESGMPKERFSAEFPKEGPSILRIQQVVRGDSAAYFCASSPLSGQGFNEQFFGPGTRLTVL.

The CDR3 DNA reads as TGTGCCAGCAGCTTAAGACTAGCGGGGGGGGCGAACACCGGGGAGCTGTTTTTT. It codes for CASSLRLAGGANTGELFF. The rearrangement joins TRBV11-2 to TRBJ2-2, with 14 nucleotides matching TRBD2. This CDR3 is built from 18 residues. V lost 2 bases and J lost 0; bases outside the gene matches: 2. Germline CDR1 SGHAT, CDR2 FQNNGV.

This clonotype was found a few times. The V gene is TRBV4-3, the J gene TRBJ1-2, with TRBD1 as a possible D gene (6 bases). Deletions cut 5 bases from V and 6 bases from J, with 13 bases between. Germline V lookup: CDR1 LGHNA, CDR2 YSLEER. This CDR3 has 13 residues. CDR3 sequence (DNA): TGCGCCAGCAGCAACACACAGGGAAATGGCTACACCTTC. As protein: CASSNTQGNGYTF.

The V gene is TRBV29-1, the J gene TRBJ1-4; 8 bases map to TRBD1. Per the germline V gene, CDR1 is SQVTM and CDR2 is ANQGSEA. The CDR3 is 14 amino acids. Trimming at V came to 4 bases and at J to 7 bases, leaving 8 bases not matched to a gene. DNA of the CDR3: TGCAGCGTTGGATCAGGGGGCGTGGGTGAAAAACTGTTTTTT. Protein sequence: CSVGSGGVGEKLFF.

This clonotype was recorded a few times. V gene TRBV7-2 combines with J gene TRBJ2-7; 8 nucleotides line up with TRBD2. Germline CDR1 SGHTA, CDR2 FQGNSA. The CDR3 runs to 14 residues. The ends lost 5 bases at V and 4 bases at J; junction bases unmatched: 7. The CDR3 DNA is TGTGCCAGCAGCGGCGGAGCGGGGGAGTACGAGCAGTACTTC. As protein: CASSGGAGEYEQYF. The full variable domain, rest sourced from reference TRBV7-2 and TRBJ2-7, is GAGVSQSPSNKVTEKGKDVELRCDPISGHTALYWYRQSLGQGLEFLIYFQGNSAPDKSGLPSDRFSAERTGGSVSTLTIQRTQQEDSAVYLCASSGGAGEYEQYFGPGTRLTVT.

This clonotype was seen more than once but under ten times. The chain employs TRBV11-2 and TRBJ2-1; 8 bases fit TRBD1. The CDR3 extends over 15 amino acids. Germline CDR1 is SGHAT and CDR2 is FQNNGV. V was clipped by 3 bases and J by 6 bases; unmatched bases: 7. The CDR3 coding sequence is TGTGCCAGCAGCTTTACAGGGGGAGTTGGCAATGAGCAGTTCTTC. Its protein product is CASSFTGGVGNEQFF.

This sequence joins TRBV7-9 and TRBJ1-1, with D unclear. The CDR3 runs to 12 residues. V lost 7 bases and J lost 3, with 9 bases in between. CDR1 is SEHNR, CDR2 FQNEAQ, per germline (reference sequence). The CDR3 reads CASTPTDTEAFF. The CDR3 DNA follows: TGTGCCAGCACCCCCACGGACACTGAAGCTTTCTTT.

The sample holds a few counts of this clonotype. The J gene is TRBJ2-7, the V gene TRBV6-2 or TRBV6-3; D call uncertain. Trimming removed 5 bases at V and 0 bases at J, with 14 bases between. In germline, CDR1 is MNHEY, CDR2 SVGEGT. The length of the CDR3 is 15 residues. The CDR3 sequence is CASSASGLHSYEQYV. CDR3 sequence (DNA): TGTGCCAGCAGTGCCTCGGGTTTACACTCCTACGAGCAGTACGTC.

The table lists this clonotype with a few counts. The chain couples TRBV7-2 to TRBJ2-1, with D possibly matching TRBD2 (5 bases). CDR3 size: 15 residues. Germline CDR1 is SGHTA and CDR2 is FQGNSA. Trimming pared 2 bases from V and 6 bases from J, leaving 14 bases between. The CDR3 sequence is CASSLQRGMGNEQFF. The CDR3, as DNA: TGTGCCAGCAGCTTACAACGGGGTATGGGCAATGAGCAGTTCTTC.

The rearrangement joins TRBV20-1 to TRBJ2-3; D is undetermined. V lost 3 bases and J lost 8, with 9 bases in between. The length of the CDR3 is 11 residues. In germline, CDR1 is DFQATT, CDR2 SNEGSKA (reference sequence). The CDR3 DNA is TGCAGTGCTAGGGAAAAGTCTACGCAGTATTTT. This encodes CSAREKSTQYF.

V gene TRBV9 combines with J gene TRBJ1-2; 7 bases agree with TRBD1. Germline CDR1 and CDR2: SGDLS and YYNGEE. After removal of 3 bases from V and 5 bases from J, the junction contained 13 bases not matched to a gene. The CDR3 is made up of 16 amino acids. The CDR3 DNA reads TGTGCCAGCAGCGCCGACAGGGTGGGGTATTATTATGGCTACACCTTC. This gives the protein CASSADRVGYYYGYTF. The variable domain in full, completed from reference TRBV9 and TRBJ1-2, reads DSGVTQTPKHLITATGQRVTLRCSPRSGDLSVYWYQQSLDQGLQFLIQYYNGEERAKGNILERFSAQQFPDLHSELNLSSLELGDSALYFCASSADRVGYYYGYTFGSGTRLTVV.

This clonotype was seen a handful of times. The V call is TRBV7-2, the J call TRBJ2-3, with a weak D call TRBD2 (7 bases). CDR1 and CDR2 (germline): SGHTA, FQGNSA. V lost 1 base to trimming and J lost 6 bases, with 17 bases between them. The CDR3 sequence is 16 residues long. DNA of the CDR3: TGTGCCAGCAGCTTAGTTGCGGGGGCGGCACGTGATACGCAGTATTTT. Amino acid sequence: CASSLVAGAARDTQYF.

This clonotype was seen ten or more times. The chain carries TRBV6-4 and TRBJ2-2; 8 bases are a match to TRBD2. The CDR3 is 14 amino acids. V dropped 3 bases and J dropped 3; count of bases not matched to a gene: 0. Germline assignment: CDR1 MRHNA and CDR2 SNTAGT. CDR3 protein: CASSERGDTGELFF. For the CDR3, the DNA is TGTGCCAGCAGTGAGCGGGGGGACACCGGGGAGCTGTTTTTT.

V gene TRBV20-1 combines with J gene TRBJ1-1; D ambiguous. The CDR3 contains 12 residues. V was cut by 6 bases and J by 3 bases, with 11 bases left in between. Germline assignment: CDR1 DFQATT and CDR2 SNEGSKA (reference sequence). The CDR3 loop reads CSAPAGYTEAFF. The CDR3 nucleotides read TGCAGTGCCCCTGCAGGATACACTGAAGCTTTCTTT.

The V call is TRBV6-2 or TRBV6-3, the J call TRBJ1-1, with unresolved D. The CDR3 sequence is 13 residues long. The V gene's germline CDR1 is MNHEY and CDR2 SVGEGT. V shed 2 bases and J shed 3 bases, with 7 bases lying between them. CDR3 region: CASSYEEDTEAFF. The CDR3 coding sequence is TGTGCCAGCAGTTACGAGGAGGACACTGAAGCTTTCTTT.

The chain links TRBV10-2 to TRBJ1-5; D is unclear. The CDR3 has 13 amino acids. Trimming took 6 bases from V and 5 from J, leaving 11 bases between them. Germline loops: CDR1 WSHSY, CDR2 SAAADI. The CDR3 DNA sequence: TGCGCCAGCAGCCCCGAGAGGGATCAGCCCCAGCATTTT. Protein: CASSPERDQPQHF.

In this sample, this clonotype turned up a few times. The chain links TRBV7-2 to TRBJ2-3; D uncertain. CDR1 SGHTA and CDR2 FQGNSA come from the germline V gene. This CDR3 contains 14 residues. Trimming took off 2 bases at V and 6 bases at J, with 12 bases between the two ends. CDR3 DNA sequence: TGTGCCAGCAGCTTAAGATGGGCCGGGGATACGCAGTATTTT. This translates into CASSLRWAGDTQYF.

This clonotype was found many times. V is TRBV28 and J is TRBJ2-5; TRBD2 aligns across 8 bases. The CDR3 consists of 13 residues. V shed 5 bases, J shed 5 bases, and the junction held 4 bases outside the gene matches. CDR1 MDHEN and CDR2 SYDVKM come from the germline V gene. CDR3 DNA sequence: TGTGCCAGCAGTCAATGGACTAGCGAGACCCAGTACTTC. Amino acid sequence: CASSQWTSETQYF. Full variable domain (missing parts from reference TRBV28 and TRBJ2-5): DVKVTQSSRYLVKRTGEKVFLECVQDMDHENMFWYRQDPGLGLRLIYFSYDVKMKEKGDIPEGYSVSREKKERFSLILESASTNQTSMYLCASSQWTSETQYFGPGTRLLVL.

V gene TRBV7-9 combines with J gene TRBJ2-7; D gene ambiguous. Trimming removed 5 bases at V and 11 bases at J, with 7 bases between. The CDR3 consists of 9 residues. Germline V gene data show CDR1 as SEHNR and CDR2 as FQNEAQ (reference sequence). The CDR3 loop is CASSPLEYF. The CDR3 bases are TGTGCCAGCAGCCCCTTGGAGTACTTC.

V and J are TRBV15 and TRBJ2-3; D remains unclear. V was cut by 3 bases and J by 4 bases, with 8 bases left in between. The germline V gene encodes CDR1 LNHNV and CDR2 YYDKDF (reference sequence). CDR3 length: 13 residues. The DNA of the CDR3 is TGTGCCACCAGCAGGGCATCGGCAGATACGCAGTATTTT. Its protein product is CATSRASADTQYF.

V usage is TRBV7-2 and J usage is TRBJ2-1; no clear D. The DNA matches TRBJ2-7 better at its end, which makes the J call doubtful. Germline assignment: CDR1 SGHTA and CDR2 FQGNSA. The CDR3 is 14 amino acids. The DNA of the CDR3 is TGTGCCAGCAGCTTCTTCGCGGTGGGGAACGAGCAGTACTTC. Its protein product is CASSFFAVGNEQYF.

This clonotype appeared many times. The V and J genes are TRBV7-9 and TRBJ2-3; D is unclear. The CDR3 runs 13 residues. Germline CDR1 reads SEHNR; CDR2 reads FQNEAQ (reference sequence). V was shortened by 8 bases and J by 4 bases, with 13 bases between the two germline ends. The CDR3 region is CASSSADPDTQYF. The CDR3 DNA follows: TGTGCCAGCTCTTCGGCGGACCCAGATACGCAGTATTTT. Full variable domain (outside the CDR3, taken from reference TRBV7-9 and TRBJ2-3): DTGVSQNPRHKITKRGQNVTFRCDPISEHNRLYWYRQTLGQGPEFLTYFQNEAQLEKSRLLSDRFSAERPKGSFSTLEIQRTEQGDSAMYLCASSSADPDTQYFGPGTRLTVL.

This clonotype was observed a handful of times. CDR3 protein: CASSPRGGGSASYEQYF. The CDR3 nucleotides read TGTGCCAGCAGCCCCCGGGGCGGGGGGTCGGCCTCCTACGAGCAGTACTTC. The chain carries TRBV7-6 and TRBJ2-7; the match to TRBD2 covers 8 bases. V lost 5 bases to trimming and J lost 0 bases; unmatched junction nucleotides: 12. Germline V gene lookup returns CDR1 SGHVS and CDR2 FNYEAQ. The CDR3 runs to 17 residues.

This clonotype occurred once. The chain recombines TRBV15 with TRBJ2-1; TRBD2 agrees at 10 bases. V shed 1 base and J 7 bases; nucleotides not matched to a gene: 10. The CDR3 has 17 residues. CDR1 and CDR2 from the germline V gene are LNHNV and YYDKDF (reference sequence). CDR3: CATSRAIAGGTGNEQFF. The CDR3 nucleotides read TGTGCCACCAGCAGAGCGATAGCGGGGGGAACAGGGAATGAGCAGTTCTTC.

The table lists this clonotype with a few counts. This chain uses TRBV24-1 with TRBJ1-5; 9 bases line up with TRBD1. Germline CDR1 reads KGHDR; CDR2 reads SFDVKD. CDR3 length equals 15 residues. With 4 bases clipped from V and 7 bases from J, the junction kept 7 bases outside the gene matches. The CDR3 coding sequence is TGTGCCACCAGTGAGCTACAGGGGGCCAACCAGCCCCAGCATTTT. Translation: CATSELQGANQPQHF.

The chain combines TRBV5-1 with TRBJ2-1; 9 nucleotides line up with TRBD2. The CDR3 extends over 16 amino acids. The V and J ends lost 0 bases and 4 bases, in that order; junction bases with no gene match: 5. Germline values: CDR1 SGHRS, CDR2 YFSETQ. The CDR3 region is CASSLVASGMYNEQFF. In DNA form, the CDR3 reads TGCGCCAGCAGCTTGGTAGCTAGCGGGATGTACAATGAGCAGTTCTTC.

This clonotype has only a few counts. The gene calls are TRBV7-2 and TRBJ2-1; TRBD1 is a possible D gene (6 bases). Looked up from germline, CDR1 is SGHTA and CDR2 is FQGNSA. This CDR3 spans 15 amino acids. Trimming removed 0 bases at V and 1 base at J, with 7 bases between. The CDR3 spells CASSLATGSYNEQFF. The CDR3 DNA sequence: TGTGCCAGCAGCTTAGCGACAGGATCCTACAATGAGCAGTTCTTC.

J is TRBJ2-1 and V is TRBV10-3, with D uncertain. The CDR3 is made up of 15 amino acids. V was pared by 2 bases and J by 0 bases, with 8 bases between. Germline CDR1 and CDR2: ENHRY and SYGVKD. The CDR3 region is CAISEVGLSYNEQFF. The DNA for the CDR3 is TGTGCCATCAGTGAGGTTGGGCTCTCCTACAATGAGCAGTTCTTC.